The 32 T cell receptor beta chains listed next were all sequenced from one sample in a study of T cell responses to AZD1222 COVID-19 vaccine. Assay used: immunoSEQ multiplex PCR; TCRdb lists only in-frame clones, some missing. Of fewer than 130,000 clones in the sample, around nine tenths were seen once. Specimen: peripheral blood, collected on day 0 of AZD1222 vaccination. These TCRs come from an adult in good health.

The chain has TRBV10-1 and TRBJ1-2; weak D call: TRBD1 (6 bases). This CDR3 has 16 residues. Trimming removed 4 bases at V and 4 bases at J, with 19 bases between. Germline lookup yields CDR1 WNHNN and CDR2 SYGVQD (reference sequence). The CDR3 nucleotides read TGCGCCAGCAGTGGGGGGACACTTTTTGGGATCTATGGCTACACCTTC. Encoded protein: CASSGGTLFGIYGYTF.

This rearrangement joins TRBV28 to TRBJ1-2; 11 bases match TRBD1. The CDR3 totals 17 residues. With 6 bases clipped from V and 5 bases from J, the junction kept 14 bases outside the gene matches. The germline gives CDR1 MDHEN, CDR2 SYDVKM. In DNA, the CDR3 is TGTGCCAGCAGACCAATCGGACAGGGGGCAGCAAGTTATGGCTACACCTTC. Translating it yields CASRPIGQGAASYGYTF.

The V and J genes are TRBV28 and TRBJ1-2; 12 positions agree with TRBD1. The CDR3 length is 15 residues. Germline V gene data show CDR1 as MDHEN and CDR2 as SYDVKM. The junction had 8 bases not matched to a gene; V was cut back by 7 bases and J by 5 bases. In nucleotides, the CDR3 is TGTGCCAGCATCGGGACAGGGGGCGGCCCATATGGCTACACCTTC. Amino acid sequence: CASIGTGGGPYGYTF.

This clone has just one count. The CDR3 DNA sequence: TGTGCCAGCAGCTTCCAGGGGACACCAGGAGAGGGCTACACCTTC. Amino acid sequence: CASSFQGTPGEGYTF. The V and J genes are TRBV7-9 and TRBJ1-2, with TRBD1 as a possible D gene (6 bases). In germline, CDR1 is SEHNR, CDR2 FQNEAQ (reference sequence). CDR3 length: 15 amino acids. The V end lost 3 bases, the J end lost 8 bases, and 19 bases lay between the germline ends.

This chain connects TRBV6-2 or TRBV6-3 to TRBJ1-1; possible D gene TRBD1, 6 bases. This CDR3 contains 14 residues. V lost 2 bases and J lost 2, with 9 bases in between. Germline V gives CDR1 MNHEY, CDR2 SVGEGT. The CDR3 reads CASSYGQRNTEAFF. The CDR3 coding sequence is TGTGCCAGCAGTTACGGACAGAGAAACACTGAAGCTTTCTTT.

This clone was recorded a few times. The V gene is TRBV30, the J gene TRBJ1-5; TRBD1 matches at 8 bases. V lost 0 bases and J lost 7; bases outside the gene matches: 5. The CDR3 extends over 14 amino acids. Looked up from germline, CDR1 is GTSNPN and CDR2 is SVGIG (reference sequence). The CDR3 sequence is CAWSVLQGDQPQHF. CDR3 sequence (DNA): TGTGCCTGGAGTGTACTACAGGGGGACCAGCCCCAGCATTTT.

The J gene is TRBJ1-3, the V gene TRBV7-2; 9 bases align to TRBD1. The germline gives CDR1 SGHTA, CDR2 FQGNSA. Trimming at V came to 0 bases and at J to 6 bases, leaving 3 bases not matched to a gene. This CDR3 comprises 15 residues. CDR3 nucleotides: TGTGCCAGCAGCTTAGCCTGGACAGGGGAAAACACCATATATTTT. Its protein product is CASSLAWTGENTIYF.

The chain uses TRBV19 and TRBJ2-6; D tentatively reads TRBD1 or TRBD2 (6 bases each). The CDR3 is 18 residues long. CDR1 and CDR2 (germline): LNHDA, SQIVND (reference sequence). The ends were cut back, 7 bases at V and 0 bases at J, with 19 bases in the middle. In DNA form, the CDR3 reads TGTGCCAGTACCACAAGGAGAGGGGGACTCTCTGGGGCCAACGTCCTGACTTTC. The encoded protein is CASTTRRGGLSGANVLTF.

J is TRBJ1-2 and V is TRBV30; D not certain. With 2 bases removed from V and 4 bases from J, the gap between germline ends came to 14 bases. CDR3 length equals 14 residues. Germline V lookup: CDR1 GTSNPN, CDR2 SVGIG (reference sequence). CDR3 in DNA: TGTGCCTGGAGTCTGGGCTCGGTGGGCTATGGCTACACCTTC. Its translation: CAWSLGSVGYGYTF.

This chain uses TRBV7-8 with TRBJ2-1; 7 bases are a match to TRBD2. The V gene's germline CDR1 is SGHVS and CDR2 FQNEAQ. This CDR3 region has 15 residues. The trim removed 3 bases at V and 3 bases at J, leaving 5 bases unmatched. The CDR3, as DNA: TGTGCCAGCAGCTTTCTCGGCGGGAGCTACAATGAGCAGTTCTTC. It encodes CASSFLGGSYNEQFF. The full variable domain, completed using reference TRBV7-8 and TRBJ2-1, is GAGVSQSPRYKVAKRGQDVALRCDPISGHVSLFWYQQALGQGPEFLTYFQNEAQLDKSGLPSDRFFAERPEGSVSTLKIQRTQQEDSAVYLCASSFLGGSYNEQFFGPGTRLTVL.

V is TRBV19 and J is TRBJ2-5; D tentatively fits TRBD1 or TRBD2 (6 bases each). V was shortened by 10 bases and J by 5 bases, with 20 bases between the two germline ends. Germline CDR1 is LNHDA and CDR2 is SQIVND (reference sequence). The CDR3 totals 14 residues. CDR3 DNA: TGTGCCACAAGGGACTTTCAGAGGGGGGAGACCCAGTACTTC. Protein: CATRDFQRGETQYF.

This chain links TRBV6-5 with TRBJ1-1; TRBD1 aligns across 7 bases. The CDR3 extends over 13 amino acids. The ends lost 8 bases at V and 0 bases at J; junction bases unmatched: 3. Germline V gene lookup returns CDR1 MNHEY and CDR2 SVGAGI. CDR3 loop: CASAQGLNTEAFF. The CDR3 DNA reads TGTGCCAGCGCACAGGGGCTGAACACTGAAGCTTTCTTT.

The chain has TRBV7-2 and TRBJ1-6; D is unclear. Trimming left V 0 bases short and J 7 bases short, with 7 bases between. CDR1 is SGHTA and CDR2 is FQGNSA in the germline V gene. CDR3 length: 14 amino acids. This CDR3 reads CASSLANGNSPLHF. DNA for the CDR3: TGTGCCAGCAGCTTAGCGAACGGGAATTCACCCCTCCACTTT.

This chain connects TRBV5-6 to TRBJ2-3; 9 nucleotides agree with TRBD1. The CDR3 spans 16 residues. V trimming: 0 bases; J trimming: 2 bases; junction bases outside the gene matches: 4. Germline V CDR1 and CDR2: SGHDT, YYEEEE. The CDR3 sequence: CASSLGQGGTTDTQYF. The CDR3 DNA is TGTGCCAGCAGCTTGGGACAGGGGGGGACCACAGATACGCAGTATTTT. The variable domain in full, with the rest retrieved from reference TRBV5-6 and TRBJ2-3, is DAGVTQSPTHLIKTRGQQVTLRCSPKSGHDTVSWYQQALGQGPQFIFQYYEEEERQRGNFPDRFSGHQFPNYSSELNVNALLLGDSALYLCASSLGQGGTTDTQYFGPGTRLTVL.

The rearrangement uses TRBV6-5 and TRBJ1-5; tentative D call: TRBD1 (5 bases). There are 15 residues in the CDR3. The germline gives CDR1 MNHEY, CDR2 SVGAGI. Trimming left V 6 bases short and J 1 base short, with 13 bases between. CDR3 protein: CASREDNSSNQPQHF. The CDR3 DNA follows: TGTGCCAGCAGGGAGGACAATTCAAGCAATCAGCCCCAGCATTTT.

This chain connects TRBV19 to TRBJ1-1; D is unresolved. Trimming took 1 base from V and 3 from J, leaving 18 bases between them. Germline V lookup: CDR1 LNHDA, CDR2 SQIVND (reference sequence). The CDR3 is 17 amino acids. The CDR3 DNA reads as TGTGCCAGTAGTATAGTGGGTTCCCCCCCCCGGGACACTGAAGCTTTCTTT. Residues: CASSIVGSPPRDTEAFF.

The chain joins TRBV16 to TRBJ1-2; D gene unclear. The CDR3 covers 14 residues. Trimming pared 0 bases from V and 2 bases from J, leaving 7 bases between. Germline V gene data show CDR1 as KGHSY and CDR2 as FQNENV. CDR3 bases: TGTGCCAGCAGCCAATCGAGGGCCAACTATGGCTACACCTTC. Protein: CASSQSRANYGYTF.

The CDR3 bases are TGTGCCAGCAGCTTTGGACTAGCGGGGGTCCAAGGAGAGCAGTACTTC. Translation: CASSFGLAGVQGEQYF. The V call is TRBV7-2, the J call TRBJ2-7, with 13 bases lining up with TRBD2. The CDR3 spans 16 residues. The germline V gene encodes CDR1 SGHTA and CDR2 FQGNSA. V shed 3 bases and J 7 bases; nucleotides not matched to a gene: 9.

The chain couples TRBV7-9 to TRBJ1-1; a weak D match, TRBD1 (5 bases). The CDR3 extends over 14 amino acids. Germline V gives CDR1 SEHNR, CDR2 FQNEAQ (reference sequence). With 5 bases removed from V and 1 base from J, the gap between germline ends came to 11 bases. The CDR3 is CASSPGTENTEAFF. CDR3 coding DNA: TGTGCCAGCAGCCCTGGGACGGAGAACACTGAAGCTTTCTTT.

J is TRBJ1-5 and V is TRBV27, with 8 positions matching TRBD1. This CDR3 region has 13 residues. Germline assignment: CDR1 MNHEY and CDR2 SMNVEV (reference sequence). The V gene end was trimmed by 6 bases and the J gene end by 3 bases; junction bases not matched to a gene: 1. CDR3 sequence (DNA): TGTGCCAGCAGACAGGGGGTCAATCAGCCCCAGCATTTT. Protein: CASRQGVNQPQHF.

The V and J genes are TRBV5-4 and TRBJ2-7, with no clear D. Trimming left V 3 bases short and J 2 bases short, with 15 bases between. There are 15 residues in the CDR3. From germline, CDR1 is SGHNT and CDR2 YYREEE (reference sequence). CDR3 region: CASSSPGWKAYEQYF. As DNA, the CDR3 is TGTGCCAGCAGCTCTCCTGGGTGGAAGGCCTACGAGCAGTACTTC.

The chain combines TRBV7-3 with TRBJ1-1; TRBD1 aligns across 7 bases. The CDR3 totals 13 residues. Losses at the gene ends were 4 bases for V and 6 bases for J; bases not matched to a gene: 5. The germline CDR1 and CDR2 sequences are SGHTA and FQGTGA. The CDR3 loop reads CASSSTGTAEAFF. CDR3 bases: TGTGCCAGCAGCTCGACAGGGACGGCTGAAGCTTTCTTT. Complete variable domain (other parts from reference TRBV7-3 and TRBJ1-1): GAGVSQTPSNKVTEKGKYVELRCDPISGHTALYWYRQSLGQGPEFLIYFQGTGAADDSGLPNDRFFAVRPEGSVSTLKIQRTERGDSAVYLCASSSTGTAEAFFGQGTRLTVV.

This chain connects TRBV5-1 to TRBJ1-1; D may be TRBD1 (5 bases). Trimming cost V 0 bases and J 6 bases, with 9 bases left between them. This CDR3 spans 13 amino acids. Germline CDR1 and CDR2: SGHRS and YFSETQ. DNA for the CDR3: TGCGCCAGCAGCTTGGGCAGGGAAGCTGAAGCTTTCTTT. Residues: CASSLGREAEAFF.

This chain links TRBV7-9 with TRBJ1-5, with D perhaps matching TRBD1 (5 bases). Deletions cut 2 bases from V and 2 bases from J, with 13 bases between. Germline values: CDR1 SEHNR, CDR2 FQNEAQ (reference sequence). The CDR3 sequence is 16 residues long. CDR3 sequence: CASSLKGRPGNQPQHF. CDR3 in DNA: TGTGCCAGCAGCTTAAAGGGACGGCCGGGCAATCAGCCCCAGCATTTT.

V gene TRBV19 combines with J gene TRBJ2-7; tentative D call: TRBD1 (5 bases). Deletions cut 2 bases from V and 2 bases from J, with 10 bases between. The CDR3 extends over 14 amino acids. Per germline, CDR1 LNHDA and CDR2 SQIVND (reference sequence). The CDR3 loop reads CASSITQDTYEQYF. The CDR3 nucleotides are TGTGCCAGTAGTATAACTCAGGACACCTACGAGCAGTACTTC.

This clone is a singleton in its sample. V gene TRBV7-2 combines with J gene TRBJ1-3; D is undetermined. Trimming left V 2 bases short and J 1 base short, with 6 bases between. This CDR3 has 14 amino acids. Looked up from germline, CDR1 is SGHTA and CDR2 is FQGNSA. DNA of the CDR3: TGTGCCAGCAGCTTAATCGTTTCTGGAAACACCATATATTTT. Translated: CASSLIVSGNTIYF.

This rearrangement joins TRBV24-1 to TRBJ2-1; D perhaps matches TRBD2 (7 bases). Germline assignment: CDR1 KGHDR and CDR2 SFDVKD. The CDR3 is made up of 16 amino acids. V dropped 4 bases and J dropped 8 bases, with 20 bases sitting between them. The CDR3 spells CATSDPAFRGGYEQFF. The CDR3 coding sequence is TGTGCCACCAGTGACCCTGCATTCCGCGGGGGCTATGAGCAGTTCTTC.

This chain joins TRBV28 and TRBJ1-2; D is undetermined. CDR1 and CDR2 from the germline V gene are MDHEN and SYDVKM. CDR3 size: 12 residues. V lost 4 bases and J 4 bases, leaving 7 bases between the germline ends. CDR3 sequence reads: CASSSGSYGYTF. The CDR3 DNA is TGTGCCAGCAGTTCCGGCTCCTATGGCTACACCTTC.

CDR3 nucleotides: TGTGCCAGCAGCTGGGGGACAGCCCCTCCTAACAATGAGCAGTTCTTC. It translates to CASSWGTAPPNNEQFF. V usage is TRBV5-6 and J usage is TRBJ2-1, with 7 bases identical to TRBD1. The CDR3 runs 16 residues. In germline, CDR1 is SGHDT, CDR2 YYEEEE. Trimming removed 3 bases from V and 5 bases from J; junction bases left unmatched: 11.

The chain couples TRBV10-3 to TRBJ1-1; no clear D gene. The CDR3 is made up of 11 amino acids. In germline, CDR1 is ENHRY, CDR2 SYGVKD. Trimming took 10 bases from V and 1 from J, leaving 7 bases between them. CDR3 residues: CASGENTEAFF. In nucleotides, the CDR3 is TGTGCCAGCGGAGAGAACACTGAAGCTTTCTTT.

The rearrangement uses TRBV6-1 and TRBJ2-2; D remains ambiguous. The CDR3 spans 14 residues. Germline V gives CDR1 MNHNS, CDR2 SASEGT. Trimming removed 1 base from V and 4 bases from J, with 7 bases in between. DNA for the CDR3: TGTGCCAGCAGTGAAGGACACTCCACCGGGGAGCTGTTTTTT. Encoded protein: CASSEGHSTGELFF.

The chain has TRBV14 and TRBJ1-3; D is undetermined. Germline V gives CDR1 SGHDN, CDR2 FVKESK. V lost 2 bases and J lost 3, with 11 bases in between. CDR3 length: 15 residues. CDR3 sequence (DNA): TGTGCCAGCAGCCAAATCCGGGCTATTGGAAACACCATATATTTT. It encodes CASSQIRAIGNTIYF.